The 6 T cell receptor beta chains below come from one sample, sequenced in a study of CD8 T cells in Susac syndrome. Random hexamers were used to reverse transcribe the RNA input (about 0.5 to 1 ug). MiXCR was run by TCRdb on the immunoSEQ multiplex PCR reads, yielding one entry per CDR3 protein. The table has around 180,000 distinct CDR3 sequences, approximately 96% seen once. Material: CD4+ T cells from PBMCs. These receptors all stem from a human donor with multiple sclerosis.

The chain links TRBV29-1 to TRBJ2-2, with 7 bases aligning to TRBD1. The CDR3 length is 14 residues. Trimming took 7 bases from V and 1 from J; bases not matched to a gene: 6. The germline V gene has CDR1 SQVTM and CDR2 ANQGSEA. The CDR3: CSAVGQVNTGELFF. CDR3 coding DNA: TGCAGCGCTGTCGGACAGGTGAACACCGGGGAGCTGTTTTTT.

The chain employs TRBV3-1 and TRBJ1-6, with D unclear. CDR3 length equals 14 residues. Per the germline V gene, CDR1 is LGHDT and CDR2 is YNNKEL (reference sequence). V gave up 3 bases and J gave up 8 bases, with 11 bases separating them. The chain's CDR3 is CASSQGTGDSPLHF. CDR3 DNA: TGTGCCAGCAGCCAGGGCACCGGAGATTCACCCCTCCACTTT.

Here the CDR3 reads CSARRQGNSNQPQHF. CDR3 nucleotide sequence: TGCAGTGCTAGACGACAGGGGAATAGCAATCAGCCCCAGCATTTT. V gene TRBV20-1 combines with J gene TRBJ1-5; 8 nucleotides agree with TRBD1. V shed 2 bases, J shed 0 bases, and the junction held 3 bases outside the gene matches. This CDR3 is built from 15 residues. Looked up from germline, CDR1 is DFQATT and CDR2 is SNEGSKA (reference sequence).

V usage is TRBV20-1 and J usage is TRBJ1-4, with D unclear. This CDR3 region has 12 residues. Trimming removed 6 bases at V and 4 bases at J, with 9 bases between. CDR1 is DFQATT, CDR2 SNEGSKA, per germline (reference sequence). CDR3 sequence: CSAAHRNEKLFF. The CDR3 nucleotides read TGCAGTGCCGCCCACCGTAATGAAAAACTGTTTTTT.

The V gene is TRBV23-1, the J gene TRBJ1-2; D call uncertain. TRBV23-1 is recorded as an ORF, its role being uncertain. There are 14 residues in the CDR3. Trimming shortened V by 0 bases and J by 7 bases, and 12 bases separated the two germline ends. This chain's CDR3 is CASSQSVSSIGYTF. The CDR3 DNA reads TGCGCCAGCAGTCAATCGGTCAGTTCCATTGGCTACACCTTC.

The gene calls are TRBV24-1 and TRBJ1-2; the D is unclear. Trimming left V 1 base short and J 0 bases short, with 5 bases between. The CDR3 has 14 amino acids. Germline-derived CDR1 and CDR2 are KGHDR and SFDVKD. CDR3 residues: CATSDFETNYGYTF. Written as DNA, the CDR3 is TGTGCCACCAGTGATTTTGAAACTAACTATGGCTACACCTTC.